A selection of T cell receptor beta chains follows, all from one sample in a study of T-cell reconstitution after alpha-beta-depleted transplantation in children. TCRdb reanalysed the PCR reads using MiXCR and keeps one entry per CDR3 protein. The table has about 150,000 distinct CDR3 sequences, around 8.8% seen once; the top ten hold about a sixth. This specimen consisted of PBMCs, mostly from graft donor cells, obtained 180 days after TCRalphabeta/CD19-depleted stem cell transplant. The source is a female patient aged 2-10 years who had a stem cell transplant for congenital amegakaryocytic thrombocytopenia, so the T cells may come from the graft donor. CDR3s include the opening cysteine and the closing phenylalanine or tryptophan. D genes are given only for firm matches. Some rows mark clone size as missing; the rest say once, few, many or name a class of expanded clone.

v_call: TRBV27
d_call: TRBD1
j_call: TRBJ1-5
clone_size: NA
cdr3_length: 17
cdr3_nt: TGTGCCAGCAGTAGACAGGGGGCACCCTATAGCAATCAGCCCCAGCATTTT
cdr3_aa: CASSRQGAPYSNQPQHF

v_call: TRBV20-1
d_call: TRBD2
j_call: TRBJ2-1
clone_size: many
cdr3_length: 16
cdr3_nt: TGCAGTGCTAGCGAAGCGGGACTAGCGGGGTCCAGGAAGCAGTTCTTC
cdr3_aa: CSASEAGLAGSRKQFF

v_call: TRBV5-1
d_call: NA
j_call: TRBJ2-2
clone_size: few
cdr3_length: 15
cdr3_nt: TGCGCCAGCAGCTTGGCTTGGTCAAACACCGGGGAGCTGTTTTTT
cdr3_aa: CASSLAWSNTGELFF

v_call: TRBV20-1
d_call: NA
j_call: TRBJ1-5
clone_size: few
cdr3_length: 14
cdr3_nt: TGCAGTGCTAGATCGCGTTATAGCAATCAGCCCCAGCATTTT
cdr3_aa: CSARSRYSNQPQHF

v_call: TRBV28
d_call: NA
j_call: TRBJ2-2
clone_size: NA
cdr3_length: 11
cdr3_nt: TGTGCCAGCAGTTTATTCGGGGAGCTGTTTTTT
cdr3_aa: CASSLFGELFF

v_call: TRBV10-3
d_call: NA
j_call: TRBJ2-2
clone_size: many
cdr3_length: 14
cdr3_nt: TGTGCCATCCCTCAAGGGGAGAACACCGGGGAGCTGTTTTTT
cdr3_aa: CAIPQGENTGELFF

v_call: TRBV4-1
d_call: NA
j_call: TRBJ2-2
clone_size: many
cdr3_length: 13
cdr3_nt: TGCGCCAGCAGCCAAGACTTGGCTGGGGAGCTGTTTTTT
cdr3_aa: CASSQDLAGELFF

v_call: TRBV15
d_call: NA
j_call: TRBJ1-4
clone_size: many
cdr3_length: 16
cdr3_nt: TGTGCCACCAGCGGCTCCGGGTCTCCCATCGGTGAAAAACTGTTTTTT
cdr3_aa: CATSGSGSPIGEKLFF

v_call: TRBV7-3
d_call: TRBD1
j_call: TRBJ2-5
clone_size: many
cdr3_length: 14
cdr3_nt: TGTGCCAGCAGCTTAATGGGGACAGAAGAGACCCAGTACTTC
cdr3_aa: CASSLMGTEETQYF

v_call: TRBV20-1
d_call: NA
j_call: TRBJ1-6
clone_size: many
cdr3_length: 12
cdr3_nt: TGCAGTGCTAGAGGGGGCTATTCACCCCTCCACTTT
cdr3_aa: CSARGGYSPLHF

v_call: TRBV5-6
d_call: NA
j_call: TRBJ1-2
clone_size: few
cdr3_length: 15
cdr3_nt: TGTGCCAGCAGCTTGTTGGACGCCTTTACCTATGGCTACACCTTC
cdr3_aa: CASSLLDAFTYGYTF

v_call: TRBV10-3
d_call: NA
j_call: TRBJ1-1
clone_size: NA
cdr3_length: 14
cdr3_nt: TGTGCCATCAGTGAGGCCCCTTTAAACACTGAAGCTTTCTTT
cdr3_aa: CAISEAPLNTEAFF

v_call: TRBV4-1
d_call: NA
j_call: TRBJ2-3
clone_size: NA
cdr3_length: 14
cdr3_nt: TGCGCCAGCAGCCAAGTCCAATACACAGATACGCAGTATTTT
cdr3_aa: CASSQVQYTDTQYF

v_call: TRBV4-3
d_call: TRBD1
j_call: TRBJ1-4
clone_size: few
cdr3_length: 16
cdr3_nt: TGCGCCAGCAGCCAATTCCCTGGACAGGGTAATGAAAAACTGTTTTTT
cdr3_aa: CASSQFPGQGNEKLFF

v_call: TRBV7-8
d_call: NA
j_call: TRBJ2-6
clone_size: few
cdr3_length: 14
cdr3_nt: TGTGCCAGCAGCTTAGAATCTGGGGCCAACGTCCTGACTTTC
cdr3_aa: CASSLESGANVLTF

v_call: TRBV15
d_call: NA
j_call: TRBJ2-1
clone_size: many
cdr3_length: 12
cdr3_nt: TGTGCCATCAGCAGATACTACAATGAGCAGTTCTTC
cdr3_aa: CAISRYYNEQFF

v_call: TRBV2
d_call: NA
j_call: TRBJ2-3
clone_size: many
cdr3_length: 14
cdr3_nt: TGTGCCAGCAGTAGCGCCTCTAGCACAGATACGCAGTATTTT
cdr3_aa: CASSSASSTDTQYF

v_call: TRBV7-9
d_call: NA
j_call: TRBJ2-5
clone_size: few
cdr3_length: 17
cdr3_nt: TGTGCCAGCAGCTTTCCCGTCGGCGACAGATTCCAAGAGACCCAGTACTTC
cdr3_aa: CASSFPVGDRFQETQYF

v_call: TRBV6-1
d_call: NA
j_call: TRBJ1-1
clone_size: many
cdr3_length: 13
cdr3_nt: TGTGCCAGCAATGTTATATGGGGGACCGAAGCTTTCTTT
cdr3_aa: CASNVIWGTEAFF

v_call: TRBV5-1
d_call: NA
j_call: TRBJ2-1
clone_size: many
cdr3_length: 11
cdr3_nt: TGCGCCAGCAGCTCCTTTAATGAGCAGTTCTTC
cdr3_aa: CASSSFNEQFF

v_call: TRBV20-1
d_call: NA
j_call: TRBJ2-3
clone_size: NA
cdr3_length: 14
cdr3_nt: TGCAGTGCTAGAGATCTCGGGCGGGTGGATACGCAGTATTTT
cdr3_aa: CSARDLGRVDTQYF

v_call: TRBV10-3
d_call: NA
j_call: TRBJ2-7
clone_size: NA
cdr3_length: 15
cdr3_nt: TGTGCCATCAGTGTTTGGGGTGCAACTGGCGACGAGCAGTACTTC
cdr3_aa: CAISVWGATGDEQYF

v_call: TRBV5-4
d_call: TRBD1
j_call: TRBJ1-6
clone_size: many
cdr3_length: 14
cdr3_nt: TGTGCCAGCAGCAAAACAGGGGTCGATTCACCCCTCCACTTT
cdr3_aa: CASSKTGVDSPLHF

v_call: TRBV2
d_call: NA
j_call: TRBJ2-1
clone_size: many
cdr3_length: 13
cdr3_nt: TGTGCCAGCGCCGAAGGCGGACAAAATGAGCAGTTCTTC
cdr3_aa: CASAEGGQNEQFF

v_call: TRBV10-3
d_call: NA
j_call: TRBJ1-3
clone_size: many
cdr3_length: 17
cdr3_nt: TGTGCCATCACCCCTTTCCGGGGGGGAGTAAGAGGAAACACCATATATTTT
cdr3_aa: CAITPFRGGVRGNTIYF

v_call: TRBV3-1
d_call: TRBD2
j_call: TRBJ2-2
clone_size: many
cdr3_length: 19
cdr3_nt: TGTGCCAGCAGCCAAGGAGGACTAGCGGGTATAGCGAACACCGGGGAGCTGTTTTTT
cdr3_aa: CASSQGGLAGIANTGELFF

v_call: TRBV10-3
d_call: NA
j_call: TRBJ2-3
clone_size: many
cdr3_length: 13
cdr3_nt: TGTGCCATCAGGGACCACGGCACAGATACGCAGTATTTT
cdr3_aa: CAIRDHGTDTQYF

v_call: TRBV20-1
d_call: NA
j_call: TRBJ1-1
clone_size: NA
cdr3_length: 10
cdr3_nt: TGCAGTGCTAGGGACCCGTCGGCTTTCTTT
cdr3_aa: CSARDPSAFF

v_call: TRBV7-9
d_call: TRBD2
j_call: TRBJ2-1
clone_size: many
cdr3_length: 16
cdr3_nt: TGTGCCAGCAGCTTAGCACTAGCGGGAGGGCCGGGTGAGCAGTTCTTC
cdr3_aa: CASSLALAGGPGEQFF

v_call: TRBV20-1
d_call: NA
j_call: TRBJ2-2
clone_size: few
cdr3_length: 14
cdr3_nt: TGCAGTGCTAGTTCAGTGGTGAACACCGGGGAGCTGTTTTTT
cdr3_aa: CSASSVVNTGELFF

v_call: TRBV20-1
d_call: TRBD1
j_call: TRBJ1-2
clone_size: many
cdr3_length: 13
cdr3_nt: TGCAGTGCTAGAGAGGCAGGGGGCTACGGCTACACCTTC
cdr3_aa: CSAREAGGYGYTF

v_call: TRBV20-1
d_call: TRBD1
j_call: TRBJ1-2
clone_size: few
cdr3_length: 13
cdr3_nt: TGCAGTGCTAGCAAGACAGGGAACTATGGCTACACCTTC
cdr3_aa: CSASKTGNYGYTF

v_call: TRBV11-2
d_call: TRBD2
j_call: TRBJ2-1
clone_size: medium-sized
cdr3_length: 17
cdr3_nt: TGTGCCAGCAGCTTATTCCGGACTAGCGGGGGCTACAATGAGCAGTTCTTC
cdr3_aa: CASSLFRTSGGYNEQFF

v_call: TRBV10-3
d_call: NA
j_call: TRBJ2-1
clone_size: many
cdr3_length: 12
cdr3_nt: TGTGCCATCAGTGAGGGGGACAATGAGCAGTTCTTC
cdr3_aa: CAISEGDNEQFF

v_call: TRBV29-1
d_call: TRBD2
j_call: TRBJ2-5
clone_size: many
cdr3_length: 14
cdr3_nt: TGCAGCGTTGAACTAGCGGGAGCGGGTGAGACCCAGTACTTC
cdr3_aa: CSVELAGAGETQYF

v_call: TRBV12-3/TRBV12-4
d_call: TRBD2
j_call: TRBJ2-2
clone_size: many
cdr3_length: 16
cdr3_nt: TGTGCCAGCAGTTCGTCCTGGGAGGGGCGGGCCGGGGAGCTGTTTTTT
cdr3_aa: CASSSSWEGRAGELFF

v_call: TRBV12-3/TRBV12-4
d_call: NA
j_call: TRBJ2-7
clone_size: many
cdr3_length: 13
cdr3_nt: TGTGCCAGCAGCTCCGCCGGGGGCTACGAGCAGTACTTC
cdr3_aa: CASSSAGGYEQYF

v_call: TRBV28
d_call: TRBD1
j_call: TRBJ1-5
clone_size: NA
cdr3_length: 15
cdr3_nt: TGTGCCAGCACCCCGGGAGGGGGCTTTATCGAGCCCCAGCATTTT
cdr3_aa: CASTPGGGFIEPQHF

v_call: TRBV4-3
d_call: NA
j_call: TRBJ2-7
clone_size: many
cdr3_length: 15
cdr3_nt: TGCGCCAGCAGCAGGTCTGACCTCGTCCCCTACGAGCAGTACTTC
cdr3_aa: CASSRSDLVPYEQYF

v_call: TRBV28
d_call: TRBD1
j_call: TRBJ2-7
clone_size: many
cdr3_length: 15
cdr3_nt: TGTGCCAGCACCGAGGAAGGGACAGCCTTCTACGAGCAGTACTTC
cdr3_aa: CASTEEGTAFYEQYF

v_call: TRBV5-1
d_call: NA
j_call: TRBJ2-3
clone_size: few
cdr3_length: 18
cdr3_nt: TGCGCCAGCAGCTTGAGTGGGAGGTGGGGAACCCTCACAGATACGCAGTATTTT
cdr3_aa: CASSLSGRWGTLTDTQYF

v_call: TRBV20-1
d_call: NA
j_call: TRBJ2-3
clone_size: few
cdr3_length: 15
cdr3_nt: TGCAGTGCTATAACCACGTCCGGAAGCACAGATACGCAGTATTTT
cdr3_aa: CSAITTSGSTDTQYF

v_call: TRBV20-1
d_call: TRBD1
j_call: TRBJ1-5
clone_size: NA
cdr3_length: 14
cdr3_nt: TGCAGTGCAACTCGGACAGGGGGCTTTCAGCCCCAGCATTTT
cdr3_aa: CSATRTGGFQPQHF

v_call: TRBV5-1
d_call: TRBD2
j_call: TRBJ2-7
clone_size: few
cdr3_length: 15
cdr3_nt: TGCGCCAGCAGCGGCGGGACTAGGTTCGTCGACGAGCAGTACTTC
cdr3_aa: CASSGGTRFVDEQYF

v_call: TRBV4-3
d_call: NA
j_call: TRBJ2-7
clone_size: many
cdr3_length: 13
cdr3_nt: TGCGCCAGCAGCCGGGACGTACAGTACGAGCAGTACTTC
cdr3_aa: CASSRDVQYEQYF

v_call: TRBV29-1
d_call: TRBD2
j_call: TRBJ2-1
clone_size: NA
cdr3_length: 13
cdr3_nt: TGCAGCGCTAGCGGGATCCGCTACAATGAGCAGTTCTTC
cdr3_aa: CSASGIRYNEQFF

v_call: TRBV5-1
d_call: NA
j_call: TRBJ2-1
clone_size: NA
cdr3_length: 15
cdr3_nt: TGCGCCAGCAGCGTGGGACCGAGCTCCTACAATGAGCAGTTCTTC
cdr3_aa: CASSVGPSSYNEQFF

v_call: TRBV20-1
d_call: NA
j_call: TRBJ2-7
clone_size: many
cdr3_length: 11
cdr3_nt: TGCAGTGCCACCCCGGGGGCCCCTAGGCACTTC
cdr3_aa: CSATPGAPRHF

v_call: TRBV20-1
d_call: NA
j_call: TRBJ2-1
clone_size: many
cdr3_length: 15
cdr3_nt: TGCAGTGCTAGATATCGCCGGGACCTAAACAATGAGCAGTTCTTC
cdr3_aa: CSARYRRDLNNEQFF

v_call: TRBV12-3/TRBV12-4
d_call: TRBD2
j_call: TRBJ2-3
clone_size: many
cdr3_length: 15
cdr3_nt: TGTGCCAGCAGGCGGACTAGCGGCAGCACAGATACGCAGTATTTT
cdr3_aa: CASRRTSGSTDTQYF

v_call: TRBV5-1
d_call: TRBD1
j_call: TRBJ2-2
clone_size: many
cdr3_length: 18
cdr3_nt: TGCGCCAGCAGCTTGGTACCTACCGGGACAGGTATCACCGGGGAGCTGTTTTTT
cdr3_aa: CASSLVPTGTGITGELFF

v_call: TRBV20-1
d_call: NA
j_call: TRBJ1-3
clone_size: NA
cdr3_length: 14
cdr3_nt: TGCAGTGCTAGAGATCTTAAAGGGTTAGACACCATATATTTT
cdr3_aa: CSARDLKGLDTIYF

v_call: TRBV20-1
d_call: TRBD2
j_call: TRBJ2-2
clone_size: many
cdr3_length: 13
cdr3_nt: TGCAGTGCTAGCCGTAGCGGGAGGGGGGAGCTGTTTTTT
cdr3_aa: CSASRSGRGELFF

v_call: TRBV5-1
d_call: NA
j_call: TRBJ1-5
clone_size: many
cdr3_length: 16
cdr3_nt: TGCGCCAGCAGCTTGGGACCCCTGGCCCATAATCAGCCCCAGCATTTT
cdr3_aa: CASSLGPLAHNQPQHF